This T cell receptor (beta chain) was documented in a study of blood T cell repertoires in COVID-19. As for the study in general: Italy, Spain and the United States were the sources of the convalescent and acute COVID-19 samples. PBMCs, B-cell-depleted T cells, or T cells provided the cDNA or gDNA that made up the material.

The junction had 2 bases not matched to a gene; V was cut back by 3 bases and J by 7 bases. The CDR3 totals 12 residues. Germline V gene lookup returns CDR1 LNHDA and CDR2 SQIVND (reference sequence). Per the authors' pipeline: Amplification of reference gene primers was used by the study to estimate nucleated cell counts. The data were produced by immunoSEQ multiplex PCR, yet TCRdb's version contains in-frame clones alone and is incomplete. That table supplies the V and J calls and clone size; D and trimming were determined from the DNA. The table has around 95,000 clones, about nine tenths seen once.

Sequencing was carried out using peripheral blood. This chain connects TRBV19 to TRBJ1-1; 7 nucleotides align to TRBD1. This TCR was recovered from a man aged 50 to 60 with acute or convalescent COVID-19. The CDR3: CASSMTGIEAFF. The CDR3 DNA sequence: TGTGCCAGTAGTATGACAGGGATTGAAGCTTTCTTT.